This section outlines one T cell receptor (beta chain) sequence together with its context. The antigen remains unidentified. The sample comes from a study of cytomegalovirus exposure and HLA in healthy donors. Study-wide findings and caveats: Segments of the TCR beta V type were, in most cases, productive about 87% or about 30% of the time in an earlier analysis.

The germline V gene has CDR1 SNHLY and CDR2 FYNNEI. This CDR3 has 15 amino acids. V dropped 3 bases and J dropped 5 bases, with 13 bases sitting between them. PCR involved 60 Vbeta and 13 Jbeta primers. Profiling relied on immunoSEQ multiplex PCR, and the TCRdb table lists in-frame clones only, not all of them. This table has tens of thousands of clones, roughly 60% appearing once. This chain uses TRBV2 with TRBJ1-4, with D perhaps TRBD1 (6 bases). Sequenced material: PBMCs. This sequence was found in a woman between 45 and 60 years old in good health and CMV-seropositive. CDR3 amino acids: CASSDLGTPNEKLFF. In DNA, the CDR3 is TGTGCCAGCAGTGACCTCGGGACACCGAATGAAAAACTGTTTTTT.